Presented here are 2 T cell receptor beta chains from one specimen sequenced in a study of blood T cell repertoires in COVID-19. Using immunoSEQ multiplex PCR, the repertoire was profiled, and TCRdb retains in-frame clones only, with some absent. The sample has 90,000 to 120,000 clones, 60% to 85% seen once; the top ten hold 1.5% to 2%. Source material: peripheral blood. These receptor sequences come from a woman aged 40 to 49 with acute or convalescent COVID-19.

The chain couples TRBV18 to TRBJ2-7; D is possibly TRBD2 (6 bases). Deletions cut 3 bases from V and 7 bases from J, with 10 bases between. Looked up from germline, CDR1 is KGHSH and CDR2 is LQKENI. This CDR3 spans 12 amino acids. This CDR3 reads CASSPGGEEQYF. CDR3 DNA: TGTGCCAGCTCACCGGGAGGAGAAGAGCAGTACTTC.

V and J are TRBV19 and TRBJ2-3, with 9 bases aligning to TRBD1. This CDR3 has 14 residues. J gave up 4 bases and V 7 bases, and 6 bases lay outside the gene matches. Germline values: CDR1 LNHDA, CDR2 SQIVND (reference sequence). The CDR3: CASKDRGVADTQYF. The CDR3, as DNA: TGTGCCAGTAAGGACAGGGGAGTCGCAGATACGCAGTATTTT. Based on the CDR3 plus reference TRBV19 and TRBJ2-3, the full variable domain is DGGITQSPKYLFRKEGQNVTLSCEQNLNHDAMYWYRQDPGQGLRLIYYSQIVNDFQKGDIAEGYSVSREKKESFPLTVTSAQKNPTAFYLCASKDRGVADTQYFGPGTRLTVL.